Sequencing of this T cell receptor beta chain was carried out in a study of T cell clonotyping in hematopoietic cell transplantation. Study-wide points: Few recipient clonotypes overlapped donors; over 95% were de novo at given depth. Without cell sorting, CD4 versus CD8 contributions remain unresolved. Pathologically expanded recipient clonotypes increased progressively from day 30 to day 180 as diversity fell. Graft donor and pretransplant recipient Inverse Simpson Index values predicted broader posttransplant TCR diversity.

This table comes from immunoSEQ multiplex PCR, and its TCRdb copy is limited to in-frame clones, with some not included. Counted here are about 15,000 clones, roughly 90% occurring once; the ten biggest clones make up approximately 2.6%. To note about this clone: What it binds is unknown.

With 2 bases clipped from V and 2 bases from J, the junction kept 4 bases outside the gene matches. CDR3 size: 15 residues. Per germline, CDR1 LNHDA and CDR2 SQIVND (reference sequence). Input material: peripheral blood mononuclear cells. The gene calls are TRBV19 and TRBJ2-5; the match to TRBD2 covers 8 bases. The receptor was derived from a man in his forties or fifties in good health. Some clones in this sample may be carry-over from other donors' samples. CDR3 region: CASSILAGEQETQYF. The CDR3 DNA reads TGTGCCAGTAGTATACTAGCGGGCGAACAAGAGACCCAGTACTTC.